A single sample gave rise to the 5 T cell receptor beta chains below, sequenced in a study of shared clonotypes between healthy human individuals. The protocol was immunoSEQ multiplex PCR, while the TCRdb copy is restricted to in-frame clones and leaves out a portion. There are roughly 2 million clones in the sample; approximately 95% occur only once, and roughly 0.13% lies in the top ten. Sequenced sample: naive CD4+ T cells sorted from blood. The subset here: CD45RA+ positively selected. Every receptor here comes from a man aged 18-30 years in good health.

The CDR3 loop reads CSAVGHTSSYNEQFF. The CDR3 coding sequence is TGCAGCGCCGTCGGACACACGAGCTCCTACAATGAGCAGTTCTTC. The chain is built from TRBV29-1 and TRBJ2-1, with D possibly matching TRBD1 (5 bases). Trimming left V 7 bases short and J 0 bases short, with 16 bases between. There are 15 residues in the CDR3. CDR1 is SQVTM, CDR2 ANQGSEA, per germline.

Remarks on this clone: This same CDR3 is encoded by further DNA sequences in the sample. The CDR3 is CASSLGLAGGQETQYF. DNA of the CDR3: TGTGCCAGCAGCTTGGGACTAGCGGGGGGGCAAGAGACCCAGTACTTC. The genes are TRBV7-9 and TRBJ2-5; TRBD2 agrees at 16 bases. After removal of 3 bases from V and 2 bases from J, the junction contained 0 bases not matched to a gene. CDR1 is SEHNR and CDR2 is FQNEAQ in the germline V gene (reference sequence). The CDR3 is made up of 16 amino acids.

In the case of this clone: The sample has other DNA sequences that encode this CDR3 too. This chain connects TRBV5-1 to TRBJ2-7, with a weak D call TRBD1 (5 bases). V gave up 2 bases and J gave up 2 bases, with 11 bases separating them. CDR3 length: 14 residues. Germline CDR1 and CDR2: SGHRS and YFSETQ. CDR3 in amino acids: CASSFDSPTYEQYF. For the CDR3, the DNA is TGCGCCAGCAGCTTCGACAGTCCCACCTACGAGCAGTACTTC.

CDR3 region: CASSQPGRAGYEQYF. In nucleotides, the CDR3 is TGCGCCAGCAGCCAACCAGGCAGGGCTGGGTACGAGCAGTACTTC. The chain carries TRBV4-1 and TRBJ2-7; weak D call: TRBD1 (5 bases). Germline CDR1 is MGHRA and CDR2 is YSYEKL. The CDR3 runs 15 residues. V gave up 2 bases and J gave up 4 bases, with 15 bases separating them.

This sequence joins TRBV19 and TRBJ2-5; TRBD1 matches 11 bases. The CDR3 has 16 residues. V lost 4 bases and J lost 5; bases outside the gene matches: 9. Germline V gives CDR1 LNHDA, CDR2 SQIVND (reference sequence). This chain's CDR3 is CASSSWTGGGMETQYF. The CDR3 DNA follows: TGTGCCAGTAGTAGTTGGACAGGGGGCGGAATGGAGACCCAGTACTTC. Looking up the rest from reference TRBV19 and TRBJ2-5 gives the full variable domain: DGGITQSPKYLFRKEGQNVTLSCEQNLNHDAMYWYRQDPGQGLRLIYYSQIVNDFQKGDIAEGYSVSREKKESFPLTVTSAQKNPTAFYLCASSSWTGGGMETQYFGPGTRLLVL.